The clone carrying this T cell receptor (beta chain) occurred many times. As for time point: newly diagnosed GD, antithyroid drugs for less than 3 months. RNA from PBMCs was the source of the TCR library. The data originate from a study of regulatory T cells in long-lasting Graves disease. Assembly of TCR beta libraries relied on iRepertoire HTBI primers together with Arm-PCR of CDR3 regions. TCRdb itself ran the multiplex PCR reads through MiXCR, one entry per CDR3 protein. The repertoire holds about 530,000 distinct CDR3 sequences, with 15% to 20% as singletons. This CDR3 contains 15 residues. J gave up 2 bases and V 6 bases, and 7 bases lay outside the gene matches. The germline V gene encodes CDR1 DFQATT and CDR2 SNEGSKA (reference sequence). These data also featured in a second study, about T cells in Graves' hyperthyroidism and ophthalmopathy.

The material was peripheral blood mononuclear cells (PBMCs), obtained at new diagnosis, from a patient treated with antithyroid drugs. This chain joins TRBV20-1 and TRBJ1-2, with 12 bases that match TRBD1. The sequence came from a woman aged 40-65 years with Graves disease. This CDR3 reads CSATGTGGGNYGYTF. The CDR3, as DNA: TGCAGTGCCACCGGGACAGGGGGCGGGAACTATGGCTACACCTTC.